This section outlines one T cell receptor beta chain sequence together with its context. Its antigen is currently unknown. The sample comes from a study of somatic mutations in cytotoxic T cells in rheumatoid arthritis. CD4+ and CD8+ cells were isolated by positive magnetic bead selection, with purity checked by flow cytometry. Study-level findings and limits: A single CD8+ clone exceeded 20% of CD8+ cells in about an eighth of the roughly 60 patients. The antigen targets of the expanded CD8+ clones were unknown.

Repertoires were generated with immunoSEQ multiplex PCR, while TCRdb's copy carries only in-frame clones and drops some. The sample gives about 26,000 clones, roughly 80% of which show up once; roughly 4.9% is in the top ten. The sample was CD8+ T cells sorted from blood. The receptor's source is a man aged 50 or older in good health.

The CDR3 DNA reads as TGTGCCAGCGGGGCCAGGGGCACTGGAAACACCATATATTTT. It encodes CASGARGTGNTIYF. The chain couples TRBV13 to TRBJ1-3; perhaps TRBD1 as D (6 bases). The CDR3 length is 14 residues. Germline lookup yields CDR1 PRHDT and CDR2 FYEKMQ (reference sequence). Trimming removed 8 bases at V and 2 bases at J, with 13 bases between.